The present entry profiles one T cell receptor (beta chain) with its context. The target antigen is unknown. Per germline, CDR1 SGHDN and CDR2 FVKESK. The CDR3 length is 13 residues. V was shortened by 4 bases and J by 6 bases, with 12 bases between the two germline ends. This entry comes from a study of tumor-infiltrating T cells and Merkel cell polyomavirus. Overall study: The study examined CD8+ T cells specific for the Merkel cell polyomavirus KLL epitope.

Clones were sequenced by immunoSEQ multiplex PCR, and TCRdb holds only the in-frame ones, with some missing. The data hold 2,000 to 2,500 clones, with 95% to 98% observed a single time. Study-wide results and limits: Largely private KLL-specific TRB repertoires had one clonotype shared by two patients. T cells against other Merkel cell polyomavirus epitopes were not captured.

Every patient's tumor was robustly positive for Merkel cell polyomavirus Large T antigen on immunohistochemistry. The sample consisted of lymph node tissue. This TCR came from a man aged 70-80 years with Merkel cell carcinoma. This chain uses TRBV14 with TRBJ1-2, with D possibly matching TRBD1 (5 bases). In DNA, the CDR3 is TGTGCCAGCAGCCCCGCGGAAGGGGATGGCTACACCTTC. Translated: CASSPAEGDGYTF.